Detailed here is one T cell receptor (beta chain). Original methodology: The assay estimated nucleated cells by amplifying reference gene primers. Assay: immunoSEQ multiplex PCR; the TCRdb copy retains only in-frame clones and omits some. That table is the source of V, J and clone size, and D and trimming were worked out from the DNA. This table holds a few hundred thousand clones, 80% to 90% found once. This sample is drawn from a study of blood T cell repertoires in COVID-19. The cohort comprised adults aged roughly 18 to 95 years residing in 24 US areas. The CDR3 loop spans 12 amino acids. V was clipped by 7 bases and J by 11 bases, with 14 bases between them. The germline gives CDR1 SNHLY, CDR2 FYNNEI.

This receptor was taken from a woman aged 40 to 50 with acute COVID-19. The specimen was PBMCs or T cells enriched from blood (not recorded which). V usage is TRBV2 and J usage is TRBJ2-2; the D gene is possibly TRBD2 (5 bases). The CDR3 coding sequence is TGTGCCAGCACTTCGACGCTAGCTGAGCTGTTTTTT. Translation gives CASTSTLAELFF.